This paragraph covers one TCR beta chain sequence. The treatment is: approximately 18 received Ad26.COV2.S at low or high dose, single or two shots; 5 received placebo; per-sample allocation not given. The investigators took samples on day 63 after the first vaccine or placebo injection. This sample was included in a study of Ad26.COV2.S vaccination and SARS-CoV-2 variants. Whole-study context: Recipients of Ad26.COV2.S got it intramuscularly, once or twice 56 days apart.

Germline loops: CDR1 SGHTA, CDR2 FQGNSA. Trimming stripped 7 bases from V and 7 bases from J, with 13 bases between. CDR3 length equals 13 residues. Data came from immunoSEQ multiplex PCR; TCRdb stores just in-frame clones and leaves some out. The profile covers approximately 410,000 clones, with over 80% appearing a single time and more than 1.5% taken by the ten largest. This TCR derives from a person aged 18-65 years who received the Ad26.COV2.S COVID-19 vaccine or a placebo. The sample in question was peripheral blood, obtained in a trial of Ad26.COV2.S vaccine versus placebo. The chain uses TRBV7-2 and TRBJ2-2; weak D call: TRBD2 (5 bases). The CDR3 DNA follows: TGTGCCAGCATCTTTAGGGCGGGCGGGGAGCTGTTTTTT. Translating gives CASIFRAGGELFF.